The clone carrying this T cell receptor (beta chain) was found many times. TCRdb re-derived calls from the reads in MiXCR, one entry per CDR3 protein. The table shows under 850,000 distinct CDR3 sequences, with approximately 34% occurring only once. This record comes from a study of T cell repertoires in cytomegalovirus infection. The CDR3 has 13 amino acids. Trimming took off 6 bases at V and 1 base at J, with 9 bases between the two ends. Germline CDR1 and CDR2: MDHEN and SYDVKM. This TCR was sampled from a human donor in good health (CMV status not recorded). Some clones in this sample may be carry-over from other donors' samples. Sample: PBMCs. This chain connects TRBV28 to TRBJ1-1; D gene uncertain. DNA for the CDR3: TGTGCCAGCAGCTTTAGGAGGAACACTGAAGCTTTCTTT. Protein: CASSFRRNTEAFF.